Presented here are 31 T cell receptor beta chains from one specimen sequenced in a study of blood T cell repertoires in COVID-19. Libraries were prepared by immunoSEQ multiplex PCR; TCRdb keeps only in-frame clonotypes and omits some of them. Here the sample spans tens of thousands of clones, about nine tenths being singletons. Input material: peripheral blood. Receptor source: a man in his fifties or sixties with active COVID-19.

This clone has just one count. CDR3 in DNA: TGTGCCTGGACAAGGGACAGTAATTCACCCCTCCACTTT. It translates to CAWTRDSNSPLHF. The rearrangement links TRBV30 to TRBJ1-6; TRBD1 agrees at 7 bases. Germline V gene sequence: CDR1 GTSNPN, CDR2 SVGIG (reference sequence). After removal of 4 bases from V and 6 bases from J, the junction contained 3 bases not matched to a gene. The CDR3 is made up of 13 amino acids. Filled out from reference TRBV30 and TRBJ1-6, the complete variable domain reads SQTIHQWPATLVQPVGSPLSLECTVEGTSNPNLYWYRQAAGRGLQLLFYSVGIGQISSEVPQNLSASRPQDRQFILSSKKLLLSDSGFYLCAWTRDSNSPLHFGNGTRLTVT.

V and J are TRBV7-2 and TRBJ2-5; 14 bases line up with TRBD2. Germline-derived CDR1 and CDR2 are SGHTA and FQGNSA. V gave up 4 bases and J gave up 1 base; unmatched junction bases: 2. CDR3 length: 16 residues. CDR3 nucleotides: TGTGCCAGCAGCTCAGGGACTAGCGGGGGCCAAGAGACCCAGTACTTC. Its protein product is CASSSGTSGGQETQYF.

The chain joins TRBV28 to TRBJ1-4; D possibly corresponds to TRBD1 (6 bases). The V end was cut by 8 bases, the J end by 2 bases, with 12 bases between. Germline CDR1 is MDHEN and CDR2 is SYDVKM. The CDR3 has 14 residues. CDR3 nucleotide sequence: TGTGCCAGCGTGTCAGGGGCGACTAATGAAAAACTGTTTTTT. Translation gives CASVSGATNEKLFF.

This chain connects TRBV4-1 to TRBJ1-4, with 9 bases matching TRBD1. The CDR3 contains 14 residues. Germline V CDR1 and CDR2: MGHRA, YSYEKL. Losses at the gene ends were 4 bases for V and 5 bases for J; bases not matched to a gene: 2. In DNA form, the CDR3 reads TGCGCCAGCAGCCTGGGACAGGGAAATGAAAAACTGTTTTTT. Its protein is CASSLGQGNEKLFF.

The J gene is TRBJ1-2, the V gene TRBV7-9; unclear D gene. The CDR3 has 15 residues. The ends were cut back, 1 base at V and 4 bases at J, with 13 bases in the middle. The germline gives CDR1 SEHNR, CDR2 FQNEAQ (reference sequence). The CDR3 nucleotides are TGTGCCAGCAGCTTAGATGCAGGAACCTTCTATGGCTACACCTTC. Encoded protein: CASSLDAGTFYGYTF.

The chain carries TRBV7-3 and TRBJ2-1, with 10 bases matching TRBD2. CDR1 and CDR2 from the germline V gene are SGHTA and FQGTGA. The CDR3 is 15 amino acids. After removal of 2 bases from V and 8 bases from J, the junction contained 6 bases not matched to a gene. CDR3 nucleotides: TGTGCCAGCAGCTTATGGCCTAGCGGGGGTTATGAGCAGTTCTTC. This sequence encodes CASSLWPSGGYEQFF. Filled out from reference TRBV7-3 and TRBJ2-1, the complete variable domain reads GAGVSQTPSNKVTEKGKYVELRCDPISGHTALYWYRQSLGQGPEFLIYFQGTGAADDSGLPNDRFFAVRPEGSVSTLKIQRTERGDSAVYLCASSLWPSGGYEQFFGPGTRLTVL.

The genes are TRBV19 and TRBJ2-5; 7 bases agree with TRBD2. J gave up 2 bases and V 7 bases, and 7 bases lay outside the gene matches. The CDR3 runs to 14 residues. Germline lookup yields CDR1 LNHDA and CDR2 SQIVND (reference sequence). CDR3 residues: CASNPGGFQETQYF. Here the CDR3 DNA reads TGTGCCAGTAATCCGGGAGGATTTCAAGAGACCCAGTACTTC.

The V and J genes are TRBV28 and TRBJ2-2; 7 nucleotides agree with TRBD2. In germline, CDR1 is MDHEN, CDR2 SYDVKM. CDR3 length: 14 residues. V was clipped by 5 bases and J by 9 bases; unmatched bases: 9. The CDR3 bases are TGTGCCAGCAGTCCCCCAGGCGGGGGAAGGGAGCTGTTTTTT. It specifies CASSPPGGGRELFF.

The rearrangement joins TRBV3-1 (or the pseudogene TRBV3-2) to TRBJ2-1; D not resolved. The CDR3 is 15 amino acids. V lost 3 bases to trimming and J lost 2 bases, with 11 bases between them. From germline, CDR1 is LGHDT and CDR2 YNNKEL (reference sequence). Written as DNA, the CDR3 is TGTGCCAGCAGCCAGTTCATAGCCCCCTACAATGAGCAGTTCTTC. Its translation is CASSQFIAPYNEQFF.

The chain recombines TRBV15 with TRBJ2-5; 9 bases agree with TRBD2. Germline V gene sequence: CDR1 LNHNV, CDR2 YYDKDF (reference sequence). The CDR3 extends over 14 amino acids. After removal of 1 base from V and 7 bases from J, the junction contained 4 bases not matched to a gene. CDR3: CATSRASGVGTQYF. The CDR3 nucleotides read TGTGCCACCAGCAGAGCTAGCGGGGTTGGGACCCAGTACTTC.

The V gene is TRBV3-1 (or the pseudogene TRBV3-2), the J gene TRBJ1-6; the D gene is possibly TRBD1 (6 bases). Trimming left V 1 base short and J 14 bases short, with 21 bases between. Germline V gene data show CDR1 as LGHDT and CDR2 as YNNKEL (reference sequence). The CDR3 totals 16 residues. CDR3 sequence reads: CASSQGPTGYWMSLHF. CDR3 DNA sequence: TGTGCCAGCAGCCAAGGACCGACAGGCTATTGGATGTCCCTCCACTTT.

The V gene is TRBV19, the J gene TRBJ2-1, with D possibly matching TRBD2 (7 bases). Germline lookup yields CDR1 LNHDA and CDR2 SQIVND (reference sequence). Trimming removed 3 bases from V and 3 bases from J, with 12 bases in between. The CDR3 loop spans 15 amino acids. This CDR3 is CASSMGGGGYNEQFF. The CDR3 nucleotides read TGTGCCAGTAGTATGGGGGGAGGGGGCTACAATGAGCAGTTCTTC.

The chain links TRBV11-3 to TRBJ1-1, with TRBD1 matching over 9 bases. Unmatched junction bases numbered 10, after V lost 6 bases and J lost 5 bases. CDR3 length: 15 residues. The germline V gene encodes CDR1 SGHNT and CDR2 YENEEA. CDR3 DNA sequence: TGTGCCAGCAGGGGGACAGGGCGCTTCGGAACTGAAGCTTTCTTT. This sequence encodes CASRGTGRFGTEAFF.

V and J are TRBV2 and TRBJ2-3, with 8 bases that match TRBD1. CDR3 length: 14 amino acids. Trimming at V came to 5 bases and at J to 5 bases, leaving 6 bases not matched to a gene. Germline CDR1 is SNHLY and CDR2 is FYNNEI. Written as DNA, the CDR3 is TGTGCCAGCAGTTTCCAGGGGGCTAGAGATACGCAGTATTTT. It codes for CASSFQGARDTQYF.

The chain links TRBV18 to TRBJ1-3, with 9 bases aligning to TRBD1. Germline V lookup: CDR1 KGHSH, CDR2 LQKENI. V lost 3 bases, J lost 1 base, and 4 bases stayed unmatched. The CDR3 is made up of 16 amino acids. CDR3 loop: CASSPKDRGSGNTIYF. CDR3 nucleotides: TGTGCCAGCTCACCCAAAGACAGGGGGTCTGGAAACACCATATATTTT.

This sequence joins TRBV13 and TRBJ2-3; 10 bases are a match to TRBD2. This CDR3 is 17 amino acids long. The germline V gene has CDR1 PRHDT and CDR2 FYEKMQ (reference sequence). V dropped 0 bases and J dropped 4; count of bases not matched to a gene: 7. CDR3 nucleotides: TGTGCCAGCAGCTTAGGCAGGAGCGGGGGGGCCTCAGATACGCAGTATTTT. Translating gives CASSLGRSGGASDTQYF.

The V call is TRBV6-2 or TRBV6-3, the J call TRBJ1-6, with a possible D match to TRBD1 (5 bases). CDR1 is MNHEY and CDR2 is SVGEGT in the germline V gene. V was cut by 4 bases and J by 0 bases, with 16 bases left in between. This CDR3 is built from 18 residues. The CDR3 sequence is CASSSRGRQGSYNSPLHF. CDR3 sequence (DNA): TGTGCCAGCAGTTCACGGGGGAGGCAAGGCTCCTATAATTCACCCCTCCACTTT.

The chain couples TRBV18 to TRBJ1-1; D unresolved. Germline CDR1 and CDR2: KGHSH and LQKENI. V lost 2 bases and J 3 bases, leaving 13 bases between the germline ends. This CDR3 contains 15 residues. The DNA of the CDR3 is TGTGCCAGCTCACCATCGCAGGTCGGGGACACTGAAGCTTTCTTT. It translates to CASSPSQVGDTEAFF.

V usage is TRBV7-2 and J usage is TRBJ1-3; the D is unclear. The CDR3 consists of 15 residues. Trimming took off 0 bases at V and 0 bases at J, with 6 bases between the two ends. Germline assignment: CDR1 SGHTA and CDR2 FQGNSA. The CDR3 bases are TGTGCCAGCAGCTTAGCGGAGGTCTCTGGAAACACCATATATTTT. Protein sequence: CASSLAEVSGNTIYF.

In DNA form, the CDR3 reads TGTGCCAGCAGCTATAGCGGCGAATACGAGCAGTACTTC. Its translation: CASSYSGEYEQYF. This sequence joins TRBV11-2 and TRBJ2-7; TRBD2 might be the D (6 bases). The CDR3 sequence is 13 residues long. Looked up from germline, CDR1 is SGHAT and CDR2 is FQNNGV. The V end lost 4 bases, the J end lost 4 bases, and 11 bases lay between the germline ends.

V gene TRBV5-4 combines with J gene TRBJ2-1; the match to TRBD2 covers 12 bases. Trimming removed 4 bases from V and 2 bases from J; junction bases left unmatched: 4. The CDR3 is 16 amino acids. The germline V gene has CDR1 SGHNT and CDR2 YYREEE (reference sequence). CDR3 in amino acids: CASSLTSGSTYNEQFF. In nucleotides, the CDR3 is TGTGCCAGCAGCCTGACTAGCGGGAGTACCTACAATGAGCAGTTCTTC.

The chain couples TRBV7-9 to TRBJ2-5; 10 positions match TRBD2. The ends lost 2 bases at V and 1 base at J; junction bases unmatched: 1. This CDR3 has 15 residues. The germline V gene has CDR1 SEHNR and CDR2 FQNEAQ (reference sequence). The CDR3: CASSLLAGVQETQYF. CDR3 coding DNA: TGTGCCAGCAGCTTACTAGCGGGGGTCCAAGAGACCCAGTACTTC.

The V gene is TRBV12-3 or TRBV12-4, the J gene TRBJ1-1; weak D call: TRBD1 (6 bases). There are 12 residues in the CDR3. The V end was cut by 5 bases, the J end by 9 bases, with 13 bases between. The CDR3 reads CASSIQGVQAFF. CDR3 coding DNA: TGTGCCAGCAGTATACAGGGAGTGCAAGCTTTCTTT.

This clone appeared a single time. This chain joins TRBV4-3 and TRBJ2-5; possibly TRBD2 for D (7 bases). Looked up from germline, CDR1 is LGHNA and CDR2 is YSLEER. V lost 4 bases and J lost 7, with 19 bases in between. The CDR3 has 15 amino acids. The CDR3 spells CASSPQGGAGVTQYF. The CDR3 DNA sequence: TGCGCCAGCAGCCCACAAGGGGGGGCCGGTGTGACCCAGTACTTC.

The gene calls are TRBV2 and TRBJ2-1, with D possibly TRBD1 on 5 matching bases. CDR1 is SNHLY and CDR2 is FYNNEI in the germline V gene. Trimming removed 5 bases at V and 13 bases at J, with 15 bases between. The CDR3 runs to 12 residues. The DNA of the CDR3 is TGTGCCAGCAGTTACAGGTTCCTGCCCCAGTTCTTC. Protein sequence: CASSYRFLPQFF.

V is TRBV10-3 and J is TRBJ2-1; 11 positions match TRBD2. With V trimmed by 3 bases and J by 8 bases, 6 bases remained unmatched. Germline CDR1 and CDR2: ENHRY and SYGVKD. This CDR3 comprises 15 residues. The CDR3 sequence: CAISDGTSGLHEQFF. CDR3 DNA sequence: TGTGCCATCAGTGACGGGACTAGCGGCTTGCATGAGCAGTTCTTC.

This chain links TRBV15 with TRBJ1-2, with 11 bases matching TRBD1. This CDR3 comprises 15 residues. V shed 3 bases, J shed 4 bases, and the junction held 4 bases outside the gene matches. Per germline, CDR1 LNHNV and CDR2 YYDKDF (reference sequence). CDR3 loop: CATSSRDRGIYGYTF. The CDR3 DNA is TGTGCCACCAGCAGCCGGGACAGGGGGATCTATGGCTACACCTTC.

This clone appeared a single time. CDR3 nucleotides: TGTGCCAGCAGCACCGGACAGAAACGGACCCAGTACTTC. Protein sequence: CASSTGQKRTQYF. The rearrangement links TRBV12-3 or TRBV12-4 to TRBJ2-5; D is possibly TRBD1 (6 bases). This CDR3 comprises 13 residues. Trimming cost V 6 bases and J 7 bases, with 15 bases left between them.

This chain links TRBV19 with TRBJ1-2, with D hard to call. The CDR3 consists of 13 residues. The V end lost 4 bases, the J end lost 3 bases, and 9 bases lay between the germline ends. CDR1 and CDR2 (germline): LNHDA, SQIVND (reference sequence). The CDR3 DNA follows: TGTGCCAGTAGTAACCGACTCGACTATGGCTACACCTTC. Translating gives CASSNRLDYGYTF.

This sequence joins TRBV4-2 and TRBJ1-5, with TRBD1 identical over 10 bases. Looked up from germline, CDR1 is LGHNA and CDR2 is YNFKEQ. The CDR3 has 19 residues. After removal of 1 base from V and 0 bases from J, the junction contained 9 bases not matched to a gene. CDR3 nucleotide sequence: TGTGCCAGCAGCCAAGTAAGAGGGACAGGGGTTTATAGCAATCAGCCCCAGCATTTT. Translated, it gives CASSQVRGTGVYSNQPQHF.

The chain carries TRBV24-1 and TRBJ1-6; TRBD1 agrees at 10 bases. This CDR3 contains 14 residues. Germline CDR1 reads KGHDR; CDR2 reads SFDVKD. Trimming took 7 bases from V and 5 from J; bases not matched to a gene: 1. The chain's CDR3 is CATRGQGDNSPLHF. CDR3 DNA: TGTGCCACCAGAGGACAGGGGGATAATTCACCCCTCCACTTT.